This T cell receptor beta chain was captured in a study of T cells expressing NK-cell markers (dated by TCRdb to 2019 to 2021). Describing the broader study: About 8 donors provided sorted CD3+CD56+NKG2C+, CD3+CD56+NKG2C- and CD3+CD56-NKG2C+ T-cell subsets, whose TCR beta-chain repertoires were profiled. The libraries were sequenced on Illumina HiSeq 2000/2500, MiSeq or NextSeq, producing 2 x 150 bp reads. The eight sequenced donors were randomly selected healthy volunteers, three men and five women. Among the eight sequenced donors, only one was HCMV-seronegative, while the other seven were HCMV-seropositive. What the authors observed across the whole study: In about 6 donors, the dominant CD3+CD56+NKG2C+ clonotypes were found to rank among the top 10 CD8+ clonotypes and to make up about 1.0-7.5% of CD8+ T cells. Whether the expanded NKG2C-expressing T cell clones were specific for HCMV antigens remained unclear. Those dominant clonotypes were again the most abundant among CD3+CD56-NKG2C+ cells in several donors, at roughly 25-60.1%.

As to this clonotype: Its antigen is not yet known.

The CDR3 covers 15 residues, taking in both the cysteine and the phenylalanine. No coding sequence is recorded. According to the germline V gene, CDR1 reads LGHNT and CDR2 reads FRNRAP. Sequenced on an Illumina HiSeq 2000. The TCR beta cDNA libraries were made using 5'RACE template switching, a step that added both a universal primer site and unique molecular identifiers. cDNA synthesis was primed from the TCR beta constant segment and was followed by two successive PCR amplification steps. Turning to the authors' computational methods: Reads were demultiplexed and grouped by UMI with MIGEC, and clonotypes were assembled and quantified with MiTCR. To exclude erroneous sequences, only TCR cDNA sequences supported by at least two reads were retained. The tcR package was used for downstream repertoire analysis, with clonotypes matched between fractions based on CDR3 nucleotide sequence plus V segment. Antigen specificity was annotated against VDJdb with VDJmatch, allowing one amino acid substitution in CDR3. TCRdb reprocessed the reads; each CDR3 protein sequence makes one entry, and DNA is unavailable. TCRdb, not the original authors, processed these V and J calls. The sample's clone listing holds 400,000 to 550,000 distinct CDR3 sequences. 7.3% of the sample rests with the top ten.

To determine HCMV serostatus, a commercial ELISA kit was used to detect HCMV-specific IgG in serum. Ficoll density gradient centrifugation was used to isolate peripheral blood mononuclear cells from blood. The receptor's source is a woman aged 18 to 75 in good health. The chain is assembled from TRBV12-5 and TRBJ1-5; absent DNA, TCRdb's TRBD1 call cannot be checked. What was sequenced was blood T cells: a sorted CD56 or NKG2C T cell subset, CD4+ or CD8+ T cells, or bulk PBMC T cells (not recorded which). CDR3 region: CASGLGNTGNQPQHF.